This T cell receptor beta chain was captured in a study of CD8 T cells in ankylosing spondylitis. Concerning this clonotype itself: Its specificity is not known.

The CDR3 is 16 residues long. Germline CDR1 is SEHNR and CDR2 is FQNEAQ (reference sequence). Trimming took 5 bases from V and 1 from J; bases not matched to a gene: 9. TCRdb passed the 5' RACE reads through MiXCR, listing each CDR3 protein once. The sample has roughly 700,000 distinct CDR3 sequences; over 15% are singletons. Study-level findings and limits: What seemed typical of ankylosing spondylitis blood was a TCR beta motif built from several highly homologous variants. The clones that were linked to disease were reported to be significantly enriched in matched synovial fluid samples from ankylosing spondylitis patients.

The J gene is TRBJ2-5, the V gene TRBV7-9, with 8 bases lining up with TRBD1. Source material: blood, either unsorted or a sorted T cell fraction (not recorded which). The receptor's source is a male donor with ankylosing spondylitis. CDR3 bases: TGTGCCAGCAGCGCCCTCGGACAGGGTTTCCAAGAGACCCAGTACTTC. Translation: CASSALGQGFQETQYF.